The 4 T cell receptor beta chains in this list originate from one sample, sequenced in a study of technical replicates of blood from several donors. Clones were sequenced by immunoSEQ multiplex PCR, and TCRdb holds only the in-frame ones, with some missing. The sample records about 66,000 clones, about 97% being singletons. Sample: T cells isolated from PBMCs. The receptor set was obtained from a human donor in good health.

The chain recombines TRBV30 with TRBJ2-6; 7 nucleotides match TRBD2. V shed 3 bases and J 7 bases; nucleotides not matched to a gene: 3. The germline CDR1 and CDR2 sequences are GTSNPN and SVGIG (reference sequence). The CDR3 is made up of 13 amino acids. The CDR3 is CAWRRGGANVLTF. The CDR3 coding sequence is TGTGCCTGGAGACGCGGGGGAGCCAACGTCCTGACTTTC.

Here the CDR3 DNA reads TGTGCCAGTAGTCTCCCTCCCGCGGGAGATGGGAGTAGGCAGTTCTTC. Its translation: CASSLPPAGDGSRQFF. The V and J genes are TRBV19 and TRBJ2-1; 7 nucleotides match TRBD2. The CDR3 spans 16 residues. Germline trimming cut 5 bases from V and 12 bases from J; bases unmatched to any gene: 19. CDR1 and CDR2 (germline): LNHDA, SQIVND (reference sequence). Full variable domain (missing parts from reference TRBV19 and TRBJ2-1): DGGITQSPKYLFRKEGQNVTLSCEQNLNHDAMYWYRQDPGQGLRLIYYSQIVNDFQKGDIAEGYSVSREKKESFPLTVTSAQKNPTAFYLCASSLPPAGDGSRQFFGPGTRLTVL.

The chain combines TRBV27 with TRBJ2-1, with D perhaps TRBD2 (6 bases). This CDR3 is built from 14 residues. Germline CDR1 MNHEY, CDR2 SMNVEV (reference sequence). V lost 6 bases to trimming and J lost 4 bases, with 13 bases between them. The CDR3 sequence is CASRPSGQYNEQFF. The DNA of the CDR3 is TGTGCCAGCAGGCCCAGCGGGCAATACAATGAGCAGTTCTTC.

This sequence joins TRBV7-9 and TRBJ2-7, with a tentative D call TRBD1 (6 bases). V was shortened by 4 bases and J by 0 bases, with 7 bases between the two germline ends. Germline lookup yields CDR1 SEHNR and CDR2 FQNEAQ (reference sequence). This CDR3 region has 13 residues. CDR3 sequence: CASSWDNSYEQYF. CDR3 nucleotide sequence: TGTGCCAGCAGCTGGGACAACTCCTACGAGCAGTACTTC.